Below are 17 T cell receptor beta chains sequenced from a single sample in a study of identical twins. TCRdb recomputed calls from the 5' RACE reads with MiXCR, one row per CDR3 protein. The table lists some 600,000 distinct CDR3 sequences, 7% to 7.5% of them singletons. This sample was shared with a second study, whose subject was yellow fever vaccine responses in identical twins.

Material: PBMCs. These receptors originate from a woman under 30 in good health.

The sample holds many counts of this clonotype. The V and J genes are TRBV27 and TRBJ2-1, with 9 nucleotides matching TRBD1. V trimming: 2 bases; J trimming: 5 bases; junction bases outside the gene matches: 7. The V gene's germline CDR1 is MNHEY and CDR2 SMNVEV (reference sequence). There are 16 residues in the CDR3. The CDR3 region is CASSLIGTGYDNEQFF. The CDR3 region has the DNA TGTGCCAGCAGTTTAATCGGGACAGGGTATGACAATGAGCAGTTCTTC.

The chain employs TRBV6-1 and TRBJ2-7; D is possibly TRBD1 (7 bases). The CDR3 extends over 15 amino acids. Germline V gene data show CDR1 as MNHNS and CDR2 as SASEGT. V lost 5 bases and J 3 bases, leaving 17 bases between the germline ends. The CDR3 loop is CASSPAGGQIYEQYF. The DNA for the CDR3 is TGTGCCAGCAGTCCCGCCGGGGGACAGATCTACGAGCAGTACTTC.

The chain joins TRBV6-5 to TRBJ2-1; D ambiguous. V lost 0 bases and J 9 bases, leaving 9 bases between the germline ends. CDR1 and CDR2 (germline): MNHEY, SVGAGI. The CDR3 contains 13 residues. Written as DNA, the CDR3 is TGTGCCAGCAGTTACTCAGGGTTCGGTGAGCAGTTCTTC. Translating it yields CASSYSGFGEQFF.

This clonotype has at least ten counts. This chain's CDR3 is CASSLSPNYGYTF. The CDR3 nucleotides read TGTGCCAGCAGTTTGTCCCCGAACTATGGCTACACCTTC. The rearrangement uses TRBV12-3 or TRBV12-4 and TRBJ1-2; D is ambiguous. The V end was cut by 3 bases, the J end by 2 bases, with 7 bases between. The CDR3 is made up of 13 amino acids.

The chain links TRBV28 to TRBJ2-3; 10 bases map to TRBD2. The CDR3 sequence is 18 residues long. After removal of 2 bases from V and 0 bases from J, the junction contained 8 bases not matched to a gene. CDR1 and CDR2 from the germline V gene are MDHEN and SYDVKM. The CDR3, as DNA: TGTGCCAGCAGTTTACCCCTCCCTAGCGGGAGAAGCACAGATACGCAGTATTTT. This codes for CASSLPLPSGRSTDTQYF. Looking up the rest from reference TRBV28 and TRBJ2-3 gives the full variable domain: DVKVTQSSRYLVKRTGEKVFLECVQDMDHENMFWYRQDPGLGLRLIYFSYDVKMKEKGDIPEGYSVSREKKERFSLILESASTNQTSMYLCASSLPLPSGRSTDTQYFGPGTRLTVL.

The chain links TRBV5-5 to TRBJ2-3, with TRBD2 matching 8 bases. CDR1 is SGHKS and CDR2 is YYEKEE in the germline V gene (reference sequence). Trimming removed 6 bases from V and 4 bases from J; junction bases left unmatched: 4. There are 13 residues in the CDR3. In nucleotides, the CDR3 is TGTGCCAGCAACGAGCGGGGGCCAGATACGCAGTATTTT. It encodes CASNERGPDTQYF.

This clonotype was observed a handful of times. The rearrangement uses TRBV20-1 and TRBJ2-3; the match to TRBD2 covers 7 bases. Germline V lookup: CDR1 DFQATT, CDR2 SNEGSKA (reference sequence). The CDR3 runs to 14 residues. Trimming cost V 6 bases and J 2 bases; bases outside gene matches: 8. The CDR3 DNA sequence: TGCAGTGCACCGCCAGCGGGGAACACAGATACGCAGTATTTT. Encoded protein: CSAPPAGNTDTQYF.

V usage is TRBV20-1 and J usage is TRBJ2-5; D possibly matches TRBD1 or TRBD2 (5 bases each). Looked up from germline, CDR1 is DFQATT and CDR2 is SNEGSKA (reference sequence). The CDR3 totals 12 residues. Deletions cut 5 bases from V and 5 bases from J, with 12 bases between. The CDR3 spells CSAPQGGETQYF. The DNA of the CDR3 is TGCAGTGCTCCCCAGGGCGGGGAGACCCAGTACTTC.

The chain links TRBV19 to TRBJ2-2; perhaps TRBD1 as D (6 bases). Trimming took 6 bases from V and 8 from J, leaving 13 bases between them. This CDR3 is built from 13 residues. Germline values: CDR1 LNHDA, CDR2 SQIVND (reference sequence). CDR3 region: CASRTTGGGELFF. DNA for the CDR3: TGTGCCAGTAGGACGACAGGTGGAGGGGAGCTGTTTTTT.

This chain joins TRBV27 and TRBJ2-7; 7 bases are shared with TRBD2. This CDR3 is built from 17 residues. The V gene's germline CDR1 is MNHEY and CDR2 SMNVEV (reference sequence). Trimming took 6 bases from V and 1 from J; bases not matched to a gene: 15. The CDR3 nucleotides read TGTGCCAGCAGCCCCCGGCGACTAGCTGGACGGTCCTACGAGCAGTACTTC. The encoded protein is CASSPRRLAGRSYEQYF.

This clonotype was recorded at least ten times. The chain carries TRBV10-1 and TRBJ2-3, with 11 bases lining up with TRBD2. Trimming removed 6 bases from V and 4 bases from J; junction bases left unmatched: 9. CDR3 length: 16 residues. Germline lookup yields CDR1 WNHNN and CDR2 SYGVQD (reference sequence). Written as DNA, the CDR3 is TGCGCCAGCAGCGCCGGGACTAGCGGAGGATCAGATACGCAGTATTTT. It translates to CASSAGTSGGSDTQYF.

This clonotype was seen repeatedly, ten times or more. The gene calls are TRBV28 and TRBJ2-1, with D possibly TRBD1 on 6 matching bases. The CDR3 runs to 15 residues. V was pared by 3 bases and J by 6 bases, with 15 bases between. Per the germline V gene, CDR1 is MDHEN and CDR2 is SYDVKM. The CDR3 reads CASSLGQGPSNEQFF. Written as DNA, the CDR3 is TGTGCCAGCAGTTTGGGACAAGGACCCTCCAATGAGCAGTTCTTC.

This clonotype has just a few counts. The chain employs TRBV5-1 and TRBJ1-6; D not certain. The CDR3 contains 17 residues. Germline V gene data show CDR1 as SGHRS and CDR2 as YFSETQ. V lost 4 bases and J 0 bases, leaving 14 bases between the germline ends. As DNA, the CDR3 is TGCGCCAGCAGCGCCGACTCACCGAGCTCCTATAATTCACCCCTCCACTTT. Protein product: CASSADSPSSYNSPLHF.

This clonotype was detected many times. The rearrangement joins TRBV11-2 to TRBJ2-7, with D possibly matching TRBD2 (5 bases). V shed 6 bases and J shed 0 bases, with 12 bases lying between them. This CDR3 spans 14 amino acids. Germline CDR1 reads SGHAT; CDR2 reads FQNNGV. In nucleotides, the CDR3 is TGTGCCAGCAGTGCCTTAGGGAGCTCCTACGAGCAGTACGTC. Translating it yields CASSALGSSYEQYV.

This chain links TRBV13 with TRBJ2-5; D may match TRBD1 or TRBD2 (5 bases each). The CDR3 sequence is 15 residues long. Trimming took 5 bases from V and 2 from J, leaving 15 bases between them. Looked up from germline, CDR1 is PRHDT and CDR2 is FYEKMQ (reference sequence). DNA of the CDR3: TGTGCCAGCAGCCCCCCGGGGCCCAGACAAGAGACCCAGTACTTC. It is translated as CASSPPGPRQETQYF.

This clonotype was found a few times. V usage is TRBV28 and J usage is TRBJ2-7; maybe TRBD1 (6 bases). The CDR3 runs to 15 residues. Trimming shortened V by 7 bases and J by 1 base, and 17 bases separated the two germline ends. The germline V gene encodes CDR1 MDHEN and CDR2 SYDVKM. The CDR3 region is CASTDMAGASYEQYF. The CDR3 coding sequence is TGTGCCAGCACCGATATGGCAGGGGCTTCCTACGAGCAGTACTTC.

At least ten counts were recorded for this clonotype. This chain connects TRBV20-1 to TRBJ2-6; D tentatively fits TRBD1 or TRBD2 (6 bases each). Per germline, CDR1 DFQATT and CDR2 SNEGSKA (reference sequence). Between the trimmed V and J ends, which lost 6 bases and 0 bases, there was a span of 15 bases. This CDR3 is 16 amino acids long. CDR3 loop: CSADSGPYSGANVLTF. The CDR3 DNA sequence: TGCAGTGCGGACAGCGGGCCCTACTCTGGGGCCAACGTCCTGACTTTC.